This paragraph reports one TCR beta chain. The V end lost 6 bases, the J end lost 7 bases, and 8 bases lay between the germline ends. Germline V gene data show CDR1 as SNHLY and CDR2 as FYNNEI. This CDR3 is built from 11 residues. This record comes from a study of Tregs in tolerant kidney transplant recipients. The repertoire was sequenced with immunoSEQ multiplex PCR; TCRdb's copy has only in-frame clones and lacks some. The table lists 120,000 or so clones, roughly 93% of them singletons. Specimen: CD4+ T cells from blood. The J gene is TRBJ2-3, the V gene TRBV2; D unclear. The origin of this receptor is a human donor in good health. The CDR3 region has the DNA TGTGCCAGCAGGGATGCGTATACGCAGTATTTT. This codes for CASRDAYTQYF. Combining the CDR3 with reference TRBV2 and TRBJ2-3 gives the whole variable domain EPEVTQTPSHQVTQMGQEVILRCVPISNHLYFYWYRQILGQKVEFLVSFYNNEISEKSEIFDDQFSVERPDGSNFTLKIRSTKLEDSAMYFCASRDAYTQYFGPGTRLTVL.